Below, 27 T cell receptor beta chains from the same sample are listed, as sequenced in a study of blood T cell repertoires in COVID-19. Sequenced by immunoSEQ multiplex PCR; TCRdb stores in-frame clones only, minus some. The repertoire holds 230,000 or so clones, with more than 65% as singletons. The sample consisted of peripheral blood. The receptors were sampled from a man in his forties or fifties with active or convalescent COVID-19.

V usage is TRBV24-1 and J usage is TRBJ2-7; the D gene is possibly TRBD2 (5 bases). The length of the CDR3 is 14 residues. Germline values: CDR1 KGHDR, CDR2 SFDVKD. V shed 12 bases and J shed 2 bases, with 19 bases lying between them. The CDR3 nucleotides are TGTGCCCCGCTGGAGGAGAAAGGCCCCTACGAGCAGTACTTC. This gives the protein CAPLEEKGPYEQYF.

This clone was counted only a few times. The J gene is TRBJ2-5, the V gene TRBV27; D is unresolved. The CDR3 extends over 12 amino acids. Trimming left V 5 bases short and J 1 base short, with 5 bases between. Germline V CDR1 and CDR2: MNHEY, SMNVEV (reference sequence). The CDR3 DNA reads TGTGCCAGCAGTCCCTTCCAAGAGACCCAGTACTTC. Encoded protein: CASSPFQETQYF.

This sequence joins TRBV3-1 (or the pseudogene TRBV3-2) and TRBJ2-7, with 7 positions matching TRBD1. Losses at the gene ends were 0 bases for V and 3 bases for J; bases not matched to a gene: 11. The CDR3 length is 17 residues. In germline, CDR1 is LGHDT, CDR2 YNNKEL (reference sequence). The CDR3 spells CASSQESITGQHYEQYF. CDR3 sequence (DNA): TGTGCCAGCAGCCAAGAGTCCATAACGGGACAGCACTACGAGCAGTACTTC.

This clone appeared once. The chain employs TRBV13 and TRBJ1-6; a weak D match, TRBD1 (5 bases). The CDR3 covers 16 residues. V lost 1 base, J lost 6 bases, and 13 bases lay in between. CDR1 and CDR2 (germline): PRHDT, FYEKMQ (reference sequence). The CDR3 nucleotides are TGTGCCAGCAGCTTAGAAATAGGGGCTGGTAATTCACCCCTCCACTTT. Translating it yields CASSLEIGAGNSPLHF.

In DNA form, the CDR3 reads TGTGCCAGTAATACAGGGAAAGCACTTAACTATGGCTACACCTTC. Translated: CASNTGKALNYGYTF. The chain couples TRBV19 to TRBJ1-2, with D possibly matching TRBD1 (6 bases). The CDR3 is 15 residues long. Germline-derived CDR1 and CDR2 are LNHDA and SQIVND (reference sequence). The V end was cut by 7 bases, the J end by 1 base, with 16 bases between.

The genes are TRBV15 and TRBJ1-2; 11 bases line up with TRBD1. V dropped 1 base and J dropped 5; count of bases not matched to a gene: 9. The CDR3 runs to 17 residues. CDR1 is LNHNV, CDR2 YYDKDF, per germline (reference sequence). The CDR3 nucleotides read TGTGCCACCAGCAGAGCTCAGACGGGACAGGGGGATTATGGCTACACCTTC. This codes for CATSRAQTGQGDYGYTF.

V usage is TRBV5-1 and J usage is TRBJ1-6; D is ambiguous. This CDR3 region has 14 residues. V shed 4 bases and J shed 0 bases, with 5 bases lying between them. Germline V lookup: CDR1 SGHRS, CDR2 YFSETQ. CDR3 DNA sequence: TGCGCCAGCAGCGGGAGCTCCTATAATTCACCCCTCCACTTT. Translating gives CASSGSSYNSPLHF.

Concerning this clone: Other DNA sequences within the sample encode an identical CDR3. J is TRBJ2-7 and V is TRBV19; 9 nucleotides align to TRBD1. Germline V gene sequence: CDR1 LNHDA, CDR2 SQIVND (reference sequence). V dropped 4 bases and J dropped 4; count of bases not matched to a gene: 5. CDR3 length equals 14 residues. DNA for the CDR3: TGTGCCAGTAGTACCCGACAGGGGGGATACGAGCAGTACTTC. Protein: CASSTRQGGYEQYF.

This chain joins TRBV3-1 (or the pseudogene TRBV3-2) and TRBJ1-2, with a tentative D call TRBD1 (6 bases). V lost 1 base to trimming and J lost 2 bases, with 14 bases between them. The CDR3 totals 16 residues. The germline V gene encodes CDR1 LGHDT and CDR2 YNNKEL (reference sequence). The chain's CDR3 is CASSQVGGARNYGYTF. CDR3 bases: TGTGCCAGCAGCCAAGTGGGGGGGGCACGAAACTATGGCTACACCTTC.

This clone was seen a single time. The chain carries TRBV9 and TRBJ2-7, with 7 bases aligning to TRBD1. The J segment lost 4 bases and the V segment lost 3 bases, leaving 4 bases of the junction unmatched. There are 13 residues in the CDR3. CDR1 is SGDLS and CDR2 is YYNGEE in the germline V gene. CDR3 nucleotides: TGTGCCAGCAGCGCGGGACAGATGTACGAGCAGTACTTC. This translates into CASSAGQMYEQYF.

The genes are TRBV5-1 and TRBJ2-2; TRBD1 might be the D (8 bases). CDR3 size: 14 residues. CDR1 is SGHRS, CDR2 YFSETQ, per germline. V lost 4 bases and J lost 6, with 13 bases in between. The CDR3 DNA reads as TGCGCCAGCAGCCGACAGGGGAGGGCCGGGGAGCTGTTTTTT. It codes for CASSRQGRAGELFF.

J is TRBJ1-1 and V is TRBV7-2, with a tentative D call TRBD1 (5 bases). Trimming left V 0 bases short and J 1 base short, with 9 bases between. Germline loops: CDR1 SGHTA, CDR2 FQGNSA. CDR3 length: 15 amino acids. The CDR3 reads CASSLALGPNTEAFF. CDR3 sequence (DNA): TGTGCCAGCAGCTTAGCGTTGGGGCCGAACACTGAAGCTTTCTTT.

The chain has TRBV5-4 and TRBJ1-1, with 8 bases lining up with TRBD1. The J segment lost 4 bases and the V segment lost 5 bases, leaving 7 bases of the junction unmatched. CDR1 is SGHNT, CDR2 YYREEE, per germline (reference sequence). The CDR3 is 14 amino acids. The chain's CDR3 is CASSLDRVLTEAFF. The DNA for the CDR3 is TGTGCCAGCAGTCTGGACAGGGTGCTCACTGAAGCTTTCTTT.

This clone appeared a single time. The chain couples TRBV5-8 to TRBJ1-1, with 8 bases that match TRBD1. The CDR3 consists of 15 residues. With V trimmed by 0 bases and J by 2 bases, 3 bases remained unmatched. The germline gives CDR1 SGHTS, CDR2 YDEGEE. The CDR3 protein is CASSLDGTGNTEAFF. The DNA for the CDR3 is TGTGCCAGCAGCTTGGACGGGACAGGTAACACTGAAGCTTTCTTT.

The chain carries TRBV9 and TRBJ1-2; TRBD1 might be the D (5 bases). Looked up from germline, CDR1 is SGDLS and CDR2 is YYNGEE. This CDR3 is 14 amino acids long. Trimming left V 3 bases short and J 3 bases short, with 12 bases between. CDR3 protein: CASSGPTVYYGYTF. The CDR3, as DNA: TGTGCCAGCAGCGGTCCGACAGTTTACTATGGCTACACCTTC.

The chain joins TRBV6-5 to TRBJ1-2; tentatively, D is TRBD1 (5 bases). V dropped 0 bases and J dropped 8 bases, with 13 bases sitting between them. Germline V gives CDR1 MNHEY, CDR2 SVGAGI. The CDR3 contains 14 residues. The CDR3 sequence: CASSYSRGVEGYTF. CDR3 nucleotides: TGTGCCAGCAGTTACTCTCGGGGGGTGGAGGGCTACACCTTC.

The chain recombines TRBV9 with TRBJ2-5; maybe TRBD2 (5 bases). The germline V and J ends were trimmed by 1 base and 4 bases, with 14 bases remaining between them. The CDR3 length is 15 residues. Germline V gene sequence: CDR1 SGDLS, CDR2 YYNGEE. The CDR3 bases are TGTGCCAGCAGCGTACTTGGGGAGCGTGGAGAGACCCAGTACTTC. It yields the protein CASSVLGERGETQYF.

The chain uses TRBV3-1 (or the pseudogene TRBV3-2) and TRBJ2-3, with 10 bases matching TRBD2. The CDR3 length is 16 residues. Germline CDR1 is LGHDT and CDR2 is YNNKEL (reference sequence). The ends lost 0 bases at V and 5 bases at J; junction bases unmatched: 5. The CDR3 region has the DNA TGTGCCAGCAGCCAAGATGTGGCTAGCGGGGGAGATACGCAGTATTTT. Translating gives CASSQDVASGGDTQYF.

The chain has TRBV15 and TRBJ2-2; the D gene is possibly TRBD2 (5 bases). Germline CDR1 LNHNV, CDR2 YYDKDF (reference sequence). This CDR3 region has 14 residues. V shed 3 bases and J shed 7 bases, with 12 bases lying between them. CDR3 coding DNA: TGTGCCACCAGCAGGGGAGCGAGGGACGGGGAGCTGTTTTTT. Encoded protein: CATSRGARDGELFF.

The gene calls are TRBV19 and TRBJ2-2; D possibly corresponds to TRBD2 (5 bases). Between the trimmed V and J ends, which lost 2 bases and 3 bases, there was a span of 10 bases. The CDR3 is 15 amino acids. Looked up from germline, CDR1 is LNHDA and CDR2 is SQIVND (reference sequence). The CDR3: CASSILGRDTGELFF. The CDR3 DNA reads TGTGCCAGTAGTATATTAGGGAGAGACACCGGGGAGCTGTTTTTT. The full variable domain, in which reference TRBV19 and TRBJ2-2 provide the parts outside the CDR3, is DGGITQSPKYLFRKEGQNVTLSCEQNLNHDAMYWYRQDPGQGLRLIYYSQIVNDFQKGDIAEGYSVSREKKESFPLTVTSAQKNPTAFYLCASSILGRDTGELFFGEGSRLTVL.

The rearrangement uses TRBV6-5 and TRBJ2-7; 9 bases align to TRBD2. V gave up 2 bases and J gave up 2 bases; unmatched junction bases: 4. The CDR3 contains 15 residues. From germline, CDR1 is MNHEY and CDR2 SVGAGI. The CDR3 region is CASSYRLAGTYEQYF. The CDR3 DNA follows: TGTGCCAGCAGTTACAGGCTAGCGGGGACCTACGAGCAGTACTTC.

The chain employs TRBV30 and TRBJ2-7; no clear D. V was clipped by 5 bases and J by 3 bases, with 8 bases between them. The CDR3 has 11 amino acids. Germline CDR1 is GTSNPN and CDR2 is SVGIG (reference sequence). The CDR3 nucleotides are TGTGCCTGGGGATCAGACTACGAGCAGTACTTC. This gives the protein CAWGSDYEQYF. Combining the CDR3 with reference TRBV30 and TRBJ2-7 gives the whole variable domain SQTIHQWPATLVQPVGSPLSLECTVEGTSNPNLYWYRQAAGRGLQLLFYSVGIGQISSEVPQNLSASRPQDRQFILSSKKLLLSDSGFYLCAWGSDYEQYFGPGTRLTVT.

This chain connects TRBV19 to TRBJ2-2; TRBD1 is a possible D gene (5 bases). The germline gives CDR1 LNHDA, CDR2 SQIVND (reference sequence). The ends were cut back, 7 bases at V and 3 bases at J, with 15 bases in the middle. The CDR3 consists of 15 residues. CDR3 coding DNA: TGTGCCAGTACCTCCTTACAGGTTTACACCGGGGAGCTGTTTTTT. Its translation: CASTSLQVYTGELFF.

This chain connects TRBV6-5 to TRBJ1-6, with D uncertain. V was shortened by 3 bases and J by 7 bases, with 13 bases between the two germline ends. Germline lookup yields CDR1 MNHEY and CDR2 SVGAGI. The CDR3 runs 15 residues. The CDR3 DNA is TGTGCCAGCAGTTATGGGAGGGCTAGGAATTCACCCCTCCACTTT. It encodes CASSYGRARNSPLHF.

CDR3: CASTAGNQPQHF. The CDR3, as DNA: TGTGCCAGTACGGCAGGGAATCAGCCCCAGCATTTT. The rearrangement joins TRBV19 to TRBJ1-5; a weak D match, TRBD1 (5 bases). V lost 7 bases and J 4 bases, leaving 8 bases between the germline ends. CDR3 length: 12 amino acids. The germline gives CDR1 LNHDA, CDR2 SQIVND (reference sequence).

The chain combines TRBV5-1 with TRBJ2-2; 10 bases are a match to TRBD1. After removal of 4 bases from V and 1 base from J, the junction contained 16 bases not matched to a gene. Per the germline V gene, CDR1 is SGHRS and CDR2 is YFSETQ. The CDR3 covers 20 residues. The CDR3 nucleotides are TGCGCCAGCAGCCCCACGGGTGGGACAGGGGACCTACTGAACACCGGGGAGCTGTTTTTT. It specifies CASSPTGGTGDLLNTGELFF.

The chain combines TRBV6-5 with TRBJ2-1; 7 bases match TRBD1. Germline V lookup: CDR1 MNHEY, CDR2 SVGAGI. The CDR3 spans 16 residues. V lost 4 bases, J lost 2 bases, and 8 bases stayed unmatched. The CDR3 spells CASSSLRQGPYNEQFF. CDR3 in DNA: TGTGCCAGCAGTTCCCTACGACAGGGTCCCTACAATGAGCAGTTCTTC.